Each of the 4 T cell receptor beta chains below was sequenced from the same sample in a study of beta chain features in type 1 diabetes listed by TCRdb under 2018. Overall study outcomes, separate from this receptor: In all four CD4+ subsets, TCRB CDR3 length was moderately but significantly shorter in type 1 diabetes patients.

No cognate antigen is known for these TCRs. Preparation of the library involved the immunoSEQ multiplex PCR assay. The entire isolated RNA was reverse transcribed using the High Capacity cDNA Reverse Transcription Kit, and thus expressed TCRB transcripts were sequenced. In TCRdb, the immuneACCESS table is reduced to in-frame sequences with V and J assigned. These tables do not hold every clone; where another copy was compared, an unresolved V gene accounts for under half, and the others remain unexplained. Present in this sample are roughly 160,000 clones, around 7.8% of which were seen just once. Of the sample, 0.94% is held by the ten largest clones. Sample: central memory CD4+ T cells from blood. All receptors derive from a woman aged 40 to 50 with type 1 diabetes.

The CDR3 protein is CASSQTSGQETQYF. Written as DNA, the CDR3 is TGTGCCAGCAGCCAAACTAGCGGGCAAGAGACCCAGTACTTC. The rearrangement links TRBV7-2 to TRBJ2-5; 9 nucleotides agree with TRBD2. This CDR3 is built from 14 residues. The V gene's germline CDR1 is SGHTA and CDR2 FQGNSA. Trimming removed 5 bases from V and 2 bases from J; junction bases left unmatched: 3.

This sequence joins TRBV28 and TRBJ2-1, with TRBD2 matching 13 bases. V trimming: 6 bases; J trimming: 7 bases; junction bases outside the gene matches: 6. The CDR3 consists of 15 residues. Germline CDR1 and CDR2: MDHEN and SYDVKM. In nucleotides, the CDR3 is TGTGCCAGCAGACCGGGACTAGCGGGAATTAATGAGCAGTTCTTC. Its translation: CASRPGLAGINEQFF.

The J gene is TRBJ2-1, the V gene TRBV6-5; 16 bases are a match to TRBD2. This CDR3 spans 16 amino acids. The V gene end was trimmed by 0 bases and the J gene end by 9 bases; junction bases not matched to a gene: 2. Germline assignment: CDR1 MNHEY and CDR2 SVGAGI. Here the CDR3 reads CASSYSGTSGGVEQFF. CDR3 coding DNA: TGTGCCAGCAGTTACTCCGGGACTAGCGGGGGGGTTGAGCAGTTCTTC.

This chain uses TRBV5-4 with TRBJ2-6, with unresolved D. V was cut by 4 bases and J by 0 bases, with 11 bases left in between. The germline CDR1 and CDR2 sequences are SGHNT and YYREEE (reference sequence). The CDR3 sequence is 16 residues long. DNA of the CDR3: TGTGCCAGCAGCCCAAACATTGGCTCTGGGGCCAACGTCCTGACTTTC. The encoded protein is CASSPNIGSGANVLTF.